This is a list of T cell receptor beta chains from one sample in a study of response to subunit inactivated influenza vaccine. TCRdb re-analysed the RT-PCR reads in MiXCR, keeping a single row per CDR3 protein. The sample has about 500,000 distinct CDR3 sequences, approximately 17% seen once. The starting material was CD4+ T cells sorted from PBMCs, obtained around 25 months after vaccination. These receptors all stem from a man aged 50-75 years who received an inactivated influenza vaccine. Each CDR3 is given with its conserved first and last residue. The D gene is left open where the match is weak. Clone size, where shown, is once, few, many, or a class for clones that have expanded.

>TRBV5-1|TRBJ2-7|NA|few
TGCGCCAGCAGCCCGCTTACAGGGTCGGACGAGCAGTACTTC
CASSPLTGSDEQYF
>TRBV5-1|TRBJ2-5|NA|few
TGCGCCAGCAGCTTGGGGTCACGGAGGGCCCGGGTAGAGACCCAGTACTTC
CASSLGSRRARVETQYF
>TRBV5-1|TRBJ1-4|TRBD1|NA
TGCGCCAGCGCCGGACAGGGGGCGAGTGAAAAACTGTTTTTT
CASAGQGASEKLFF
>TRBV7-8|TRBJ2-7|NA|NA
TGTGCCAGCAGCTTAGGGGTGGGATCGACGCCCTACGAGCAGTACTTC
CASSLGVGSTPYEQYF
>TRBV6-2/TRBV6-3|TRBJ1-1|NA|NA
TGTGCCAGCAGGCACGCGAACACTGAAGCTTTCTTT
CASRHANTEAFF
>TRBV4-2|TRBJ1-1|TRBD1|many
TGTGCCAGCAGCCAAGTCGGAGGAGGGGGCTGGGGAGCGAACACTGAAGCTTTCTTT
CASSQVGGGGWGANTEAFF
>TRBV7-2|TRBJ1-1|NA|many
TGTGCCAGCAGCTTATGGGAGAACACTGAAGCTTTCTTT
CASSLWENTEAFF
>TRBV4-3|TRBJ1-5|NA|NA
TGCGCCAGCAGCCAAGGTCTATTAAATCAGCCCCAGCATTTT
CASSQGLLNQPQHF
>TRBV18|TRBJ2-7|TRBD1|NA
TGTGCCAGCTCAAAAGGTCGGGACAGATCTACCTACGAGCAGTACTTC
CASSKGRDRSTYEQYF
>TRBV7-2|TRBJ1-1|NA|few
TGTGCCAGCAGCTTAGCGCCCCTCGGGGGAGGAGGTGAAGCTTTCTTT
CASSLAPLGGGGEAFF
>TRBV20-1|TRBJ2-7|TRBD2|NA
TGCAGTGCTAGACCCTTAGCGGGGGGCACCTACGAGCAGTACTTC
CSARPLAGGTYEQYF
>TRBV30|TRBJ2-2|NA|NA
TGTGCCTGGAGTAAGTCTAGCTCCGGGGAGCTGTTTTTT
CAWSKSSSGELFF
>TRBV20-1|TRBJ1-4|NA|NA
TGCAGTGCTAGGTCTTGGACGAATGAAAAACTGTTTTTT
CSARSWTNEKLFF
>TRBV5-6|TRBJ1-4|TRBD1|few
TGTGCCAGCAGCTTGTATTTGGCCCAGACAGGGGGGTTTGAAAAACTGTTTTTT
CASSLYLAQTGGFEKLFF
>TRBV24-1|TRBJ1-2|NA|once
TGTGCCACCAGTGACCTCGGGAAAGGGATCTACACCTTC
CATSDLGKGIYTF
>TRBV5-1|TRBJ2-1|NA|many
TGCGCCAGCAGCAAGGAGCGGTTTGAGCAGTTCTTC
CASSKERFEQFF
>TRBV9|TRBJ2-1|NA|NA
TGTGCCAGCAGCGTAGAAGGCGGGAACACTTACAATGAGCAGTTCTTC
CASSVEGGNTYNEQFF
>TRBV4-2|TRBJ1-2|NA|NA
TGTGCCAGCAGCCAACCCATACCGGGACACCCAGGAAGCTATGGCTACACCTTC
CASSQPIPGHPGSYGYTF
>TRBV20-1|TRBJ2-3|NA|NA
TGCAGTGCCCTCAGAGGTCTTGGCACAGATACGCAGTATTTT
CSALRGLGTDTQYF